This T cell receptor beta chain was documented in a study of blood T cell repertoires in COVID-19. Across the study: The samples span acute and convalescent COVID-19 from the United States, Italy and Spain. The analysed material was cDNA or gDNA that came from T cells, B-cell-depleted T cells, or PBMCs.

Looked up from germline, CDR1 is KGHSH and CDR2 is LQKENI. V shed 1 base and J shed 5 bases, with 11 bases lying between them. This CDR3 is 15 amino acids long. Original handling: Scientists estimated how many nucleated cells there were by amplifying reference gene primers. Sequenced by immunoSEQ multiplex PCR; TCRdb stores in-frame clones only, minus some. V and J calls and clone size are those listed in that table; D and trimming were worked out from the DNA. This sample carries 100,000 or so clones, almost 90% of them seen once, and the ten largest clones take roughly 4.6%. What was sequenced was peripheral blood. The V gene is TRBV18, the J gene TRBJ1-4; possibly TRBD1 for D (5 bases). The sequence derives from a human donor in a cohort sampled during active COVID-19. The CDR3 region is CASSPQRRGNEKLFF. The CDR3 bases are TGTGCCAGCTCACCACAGCGACGGGGGAATGAAAAACTGTTTTTT.